The T cell receptor beta chain described here comes from a study of blood T cell repertoires in COVID-19. On the study more broadly: PBMCs, B-cell-depleted T cells, or T cells provided the cDNA or gDNA that made up the material.

CDR1 is MGHRA, CDR2 YSYEKL, per germline. V lost 3 bases and J 0 bases, leaving 12 bases between the germline ends. The CDR3 consists of 16 residues. As originally analysed: Counts of nucleated cells, estimated from reference gene primer amplification, were obtained. Measured with immunoSEQ multiplex PCR; TCRdb has only the in-frame clones, and not every one. V and J calls and clone size are those listed in that table; D and trimming were worked out from the DNA. The repertoire holds 390,000 or so clones, with 83% as singletons. This chain links TRBV4-1 with TRBJ1-5, with no clear D. Sequenced sample: PBMCs or T cells enriched from blood (not recorded which). The clonotype comes from a woman aged 45-65 years who had recovered from COVID-19. CDR3 nucleotides: TGCGCCAGCAGCCAGGAGGGTTACTATAGCAATCAGCCCCAGCATTTT. This codes for CASSQEGYYSNQPQHF.